This entry is about one TCR beta chain. This clone was observed a single time. Its antigen has not been determined. Base qualities are not provided; no much larger clone lies one nucleotide away. The data originate from a study of blood T cell repertoires in COVID-19 (TCRdb year 2020). About the study as a whole: The collaborator samples originated in the United States, Italy and Spain and spanned the acute and convalescent phases of COVID-19. The dataset comprised deeply sampled blood TCRbeta repertoires from subjects exposed to, actively infected with, or recovered from COVID-19. Sample metadata almost always included a de-identified subject ID, COVID-19 status, age in years and sex. The samples were drawn from the first 160 participants of the ongoing ImmuneRACE study and from 950 to 1,500 subjects provided by 6 global collaborators. The repertoires were made available in a free public database intended to serve as a resource for research on the immune response to SARS-CoV-2. The material from the prospective study consisted of cDNA or gDNA derived from T cells, B-cell-depleted T cells, or PBMCs. Where available, HLA class I and class II types were obtained from metadata supplied by the sample provider rather than from assay-based typing.

Sequences LGHDT (CDR1) and YNNKEL (CDR2) are obtained from the germline V gene (reference sequence). Relative to germline, V is 1 base shorter and J is 1 base shorter, with 13 bases between their ends. The CDR3 goes from the cysteine to the phenylalanine over 16 residues. The read is trimmed to its CDR3 DNA, 48 bases read in frame from base 1. Broad study findings and their caveats: How much clinical and demographic metadata was included differed by source and by participant, and the metadata was provided uncurated.

Collaborating institutions collected whole blood in K2EDTA tubes following their own protocols. For TCRbeta analysis, collaborators shipped samples in one of three forms: frozen whole blood, isolated PBMCs, or DNA extracted from either of those sample types. The immunoSEQ Assay, a bias-controlled multiplex PCR, was used to amplify TCRbeta CDR3 regions from genomic DNA. On the authors' methods: The number of nucleated cells in each sample was estimated from the amplification of reference gene primers within the assay. To quantify the absolute abundance of each unique TCRbeta CDR3 rearrangement, sequence reads were collapsed and filtered. For each sample, productive Simpson clonality was calculated by taking the square root of Simpson's diversity index across productive rearrangements. In its TCRdb copy, this immuneACCESS table keeps in-frame sequences only and misses some clones. Where compared with another copy, unresolved V genes explain less than half of these, and the others have no known cause. V, J and clone size are taken as reported in that table, and D and trimming were inferred from the DNA itself. A total of a few hundred thousand clones appear in this sample, around 83% of them only once. The top ten hold roughly 7% of the sample.

The sequence was collected from a woman between 50 and 59 years old with acute or convalescent COVID-19. The specimen was peripheral blood. The chain couples TRBV3-1 (or the pseudogene TRBV3-2) to TRBJ1-1; the D gene remains uncertain. The CDR3: CASSQVLGNRNTEAFF. The nucleotide sequence reads as follows: TGTGCCAGCAGCCAAGTACTAGGGAATAGGAACACTGAAGCTTTCTTT.